The present T cell receptor beta chain was sequenced within a study of a mutant IDH1 vaccine in newly diagnosed glioma. Study overall: The treated group averaged about 41 years old and was 62.5% male, about 38% female. The earlier regimen, radiotherapy, temozolomide, or both, was most often both.

Regarding time point: week 23, last vaccination. With topical imiquimod, each dose of the vaccine consisted of 300 ug of mutant IDH1 20-mer peptide. With respect to this clone: Its target is unknown.

CDR1 is MDHEN, CDR2 SYDVKM, per germline. The CDR3 loop spans 12 amino acids. V dropped 6 bases and J dropped 0 bases, with 5 bases sitting between them. Here immunoSEQ multiplex PCR was the method, and the copy in TCRdb shows in-frame clones only, minus some. Of tens of thousands of clones listed, approximately 76% are singletons. The receptor was derived from a man between 50 and 59 years old with glioma. Sample: PBMCs, taken from a glioma patient whose treatment included an IDH1 peptide vaccine. The V and J genes are TRBV28 and TRBJ1-2; D not certain. CDR3 nucleotides: TGTGCCAGCAGAAGGGCTAACTATGGCTACACCTTC. Protein sequence: CASRRANYGYTF.